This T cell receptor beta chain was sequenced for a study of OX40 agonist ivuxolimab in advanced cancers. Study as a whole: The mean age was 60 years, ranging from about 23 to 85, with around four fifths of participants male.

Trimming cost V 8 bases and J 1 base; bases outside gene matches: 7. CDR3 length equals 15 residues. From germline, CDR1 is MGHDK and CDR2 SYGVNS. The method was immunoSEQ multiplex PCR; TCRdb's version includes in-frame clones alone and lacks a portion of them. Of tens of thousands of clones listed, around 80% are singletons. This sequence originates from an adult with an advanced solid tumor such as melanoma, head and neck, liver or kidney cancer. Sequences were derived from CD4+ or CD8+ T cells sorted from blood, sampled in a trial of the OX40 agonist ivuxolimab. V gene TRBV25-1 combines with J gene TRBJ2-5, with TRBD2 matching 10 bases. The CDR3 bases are TGTGCCAGCGGGGGACTAGCGCCCCCCCAAGAGACCCAGTACTTC. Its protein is CASGGLAPPQETQYF.